This TCR beta chain was sequenced during a study of T cells in Graves' hyperthyroidism and ophthalmopathy. Points from the study as a whole: In the analysis, a 13 V-J model separated ophthalmopathy from stable hyperthyroidism.

Uncontrolled infections, other autoimmune diseases, pregnancy or lactation led to exclusion of patients. Used for diagnoses were clinical symptoms, serum thyroxine and TRAb, thyroid ultrasound and orbital computed tomography. Around 10 ml of fresh peripheral blood supplied the PBMCs. This clonotype has more than one count but fewer than ten. Antigen: not known. The germline gene is not matched at one end of the junction; a read error may be the cause. TCR beta CDR3 regions were amplified from RNA. Carried out on the TCR CDR3, a first-round RT-PCR used the HTBI primer set. TCRdb re-called the multiplex PCR reads through MiXCR, storing one row per CDR3 protein. Here the sample spans about 640,000 distinct CDR3 sequences, about a fifth being singletons. The CDR3 loop spans 16 amino acids. Germline V gene lookup returns CDR1 SQVTM and CDR2 ANQGSEA.

Sequenced material: blood. The genes are TRBV29-1 and TRBJ1-2; no firm D call. The TCR was taken from a man aged 25 to 40 with Graves' ophthalmopathy. The CDR3 is CSVEGRTDTSNYGYTF. The CDR3 coding sequence is TGCAGCGTGGAAGGACGGACCGACACTTCTAACTATGGCTACACCTTC.